This passage covers 20 T cell receptor beta chains from one sample sequenced in a study of cytomegalovirus exposure and HLA in healthy donors. Primers for the PCR totalled 60 Vbeta and 13 Jbeta. Sequencing was performed with immunoSEQ multiplex PCR; in TCRdb, only in-frame clones are kept and a portion is missing. The sample has 100,000 to 150,000 clones, under 80% seen once; the top ten hold approximately 3.8%. The sample taken for sequencing was PBMCs. Receptors were obtained from a man aged 35-49 years in good health and CMV-seropositive.

This clone was observed a handful of times. The V gene is TRBV5-1, the J gene TRBJ2-1; TRBD1 matches 8 bases. The length of the CDR3 is 15 residues. Germline CDR1 reads SGHRS; CDR2 reads YFSETQ. V trimming: 5 bases; J trimming: 6 bases; junction bases outside the gene matches: 10. The CDR3 coding sequence is TGCGCCAGCAGTCCGACAGGGGATTCTGGCAATGAGCAGTTCTTC. Amino acids: CASSPTGDSGNEQFF.

The rearrangement uses TRBV7-2 and TRBJ2-3; a possible D gene is TRBD2 (6 bases). Trimming cost V 2 bases and J 5 bases, with 11 bases left between them. The length of the CDR3 is 14 residues. Germline V gene sequence: CDR1 SGHTA, CDR2 FQGNSA. Here the CDR3 DNA reads TGTGCCAGCAGCTTACTGGCGCGGGGAGATACGCAGTATTTT. Translated, it gives CASSLLARGDTQYF.

Only a few counts were recorded for this clone. CDR3 in DNA: TGTGCCAGCAGCCAAGCGCCAGACTCTGGAAACACCATATATTTT. Translating gives CASSQAPDSGNTIYF. The chain has TRBV4-2 and TRBJ1-3; D is uncertain. The CDR3 is made up of 15 amino acids. Trimming stripped 1 base from V and 0 bases from J, with 7 bases between. CDR1 and CDR2 (germline): LGHNA, YNFKEQ.

The chain recombines TRBV13 with TRBJ2-1; TRBD2 aligns across 9 bases. CDR3 length: 14 amino acids. V shed 5 bases, J shed 15 bases, and the junction held 14 bases outside the gene matches. The germline CDR1 and CDR2 sequences are PRHDT and FYEKMQ (reference sequence). The CDR3 DNA sequence: TGTGCCAGCAGCACGACTAGCGGCCCTGATTTAGTGTTCTTC. It translates to CASSTTSGPDLVFF.

J is TRBJ2-1 and V is TRBV2; 14 nucleotides align to TRBD2. This CDR3 is 19 amino acids long. After removal of 3 bases from V and 8 bases from J, the junction contained 15 bases not matched to a gene. Germline V CDR1 and CDR2: SNHLY, FYNNEI. The CDR3 here is CASSDPGTSGSKVGDEQFF. Here the CDR3 DNA reads TGTGCCAGCAGTGACCCCGGGACTAGCGGGAGTAAGGTGGGTGATGAGCAGTTCTTC.

The genes are TRBV28 and TRBJ1-4; 8 nucleotides agree with TRBD1. Trimming took 5 bases from V and 8 from J; bases not matched to a gene: 13. The V gene's germline CDR1 is MDHEN and CDR2 SYDVKM. The CDR3 sequence is 16 residues long. The CDR3 sequence is CASSGNDRGGEEKLFF. The CDR3 nucleotides are TGTGCCAGCAGTGGGAACGACAGGGGCGGGGAGGAAAAACTGTTTTTT.

This chain uses TRBV25-1 with TRBJ1-1; 12 bases are a match to TRBD1. With 4 bases clipped from V and 0 bases from J, the junction kept 9 bases outside the gene matches. The CDR3 consists of 18 residues. The germline gives CDR1 MGHDK, CDR2 SYGVNS. In nucleotides, the CDR3 is TGTGCCAGCAGTGGTCGCAGGGACAGGGGGCGTCTGAACACTGAAGCTTTCTTT. Translating gives CASSGRRDRGRLNTEAFF.

The chain uses TRBV7-3 and TRBJ2-3, with 9 bases matching TRBD2. The CDR3 is 14 residues long. J gave up 0 bases and V 6 bases, and 1 base lay outside the gene matches. Per germline, CDR1 SGHTA and CDR2 FQGTGA. In DNA form, the CDR3 reads TGTGCCAGCAGTACTAGCGGGAGCACAGATACGCAGTATTTT. Protein sequence: CASSTSGSTDTQYF.

The J gene is TRBJ2-2, the V gene TRBV11-3, with D maybe TRBD1 (5 bases). V was cut by 5 bases and J by 5 bases, with 18 bases left in between. The CDR3 contains 16 residues. Germline V CDR1 and CDR2: SGHNT, YENEEA. The CDR3 coding sequence is TGTGCCAGCAGCAGCCGGTCAGGGCAGGGAACCGGGGAGCTGTTTTTT. This gives the protein CASSSRSGQGTGELFF.

The V gene is TRBV25-1, the J gene TRBJ1-1; possibly TRBD1 for D (5 bases). The CDR3 length is 13 residues. V was cut by 7 bases and J by 1 base, with 10 bases left in between. Germline V gene lookup returns CDR1 MGHDK and CDR2 SYGVNS. DNA of the CDR3: TGTGCCAGCAAGCGGGGGGGGAACACTGAAGCTTTCTTT. Amino acids: CASKRGGNTEAFF.

The V gene is TRBV30, the J gene TRBJ1-4; TRBD1 is a possible D gene (5 bases). Trimming took 1 base from V and 5 from J, leaving 14 bases between them. The CDR3 totals 15 residues. The germline V gene has CDR1 GTSNPN and CDR2 SVGIG (reference sequence). CDR3 loop: CAWSGLDRPNEKLFF. In nucleotides, the CDR3 is TGTGCCTGGAGTGGGCTAGACAGACCGAATGAAAAACTGTTTTTT. Looking up the rest from reference TRBV30 and TRBJ1-4 gives the full variable domain: SQTIHQWPATLVQPVGSPLSLECTVEGTSNPNLYWYRQAAGRGLQLLFYSVGIGQISSEVPQNLSASRPQDRQFILSSKKLLLSDSGFYLCAWSGLDRPNEKLFFGSGTQLSVL.

The rearrangement joins TRBV19 to TRBJ1-4; D is undetermined. Between the trimmed V and J ends, which lost 5 bases and 4 bases, there was a span of 11 bases. CDR3 length: 14 amino acids. In germline, CDR1 is LNHDA, CDR2 SQIVND (reference sequence). In nucleotides, the CDR3 is TGTGCCAGTAGTCCTACCGCCCTTAATGAAAAACTGTTTTTT. Its protein product is CASSPTALNEKLFF.

This clone turned up a few times. V usage is TRBV9 and J usage is TRBJ1-6, with D possibly being TRBD1 (5 bases). V was trimmed by 0 bases and J by 5 bases, leaving 6 bases between them. There are 14 residues in the CDR3. Germline V lookup: CDR1 SGDLS, CDR2 YYNGEE. The DNA of the CDR3 is TGTGCCAGCAGCGTAGTGACAGATAATTCACCCCTCCACTTT. Protein: CASSVVTDNSPLHF. Drawing the rest from reference TRBV9 and TRBJ1-6, the complete variable domain is DSGVTQTPKHLITATGQRVTLRCSPRSGDLSVYWYQQSLDQGLQFLIQYYNGEERAKGNILERFSAQQFPDLHSELNLSSLELGDSALYFCASSVVTDNSPLHFGNGTRLTVT.

The chain uses TRBV2 and TRBJ2-1; tentative D call: TRBD1 (5 bases). From germline, CDR1 is SNHLY and CDR2 FYNNEI. The CDR3 spans 14 residues. Trimming stripped 5 bases from V and 4 bases from J, with 12 bases between. DNA for the CDR3: TGTGCCAGCAGTAAACCACCAGGGTACAATGAGCAGTTCTTC. It specifies CASSKPPGYNEQFF.

This clone was picked up one time. The rearrangement joins TRBV11-2 to TRBJ2-7, with 9 bases aligning to TRBD2. The CDR3 consists of 15 residues. The ends lost 0 bases at V and 4 bases at J; junction bases unmatched: 4. CDR1 is SGHAT, CDR2 FQNNGV, per germline. CDR3 in amino acids: CASSLEASGIYEQYF. The DNA for the CDR3 is TGTGCCAGCAGCTTAGAAGCTAGCGGGATTTACGAGCAGTACTTC. The complete variable domain, with remaining parts taken from reference TRBV11-2 and TRBJ2-7, reads EAGVAQSPRYKIIEKRQSVAFWCNPISGHATLYWYQQILGQGPKLLIQFQNNGVVDDSQLPKDRFSAERLKGVDSTLKIQPAKLEDSAVYLCASSLEASGIYEQYFGPGTRLTVT.

V and J are TRBV6-1 and TRBJ2-4; D is possibly TRBD1 (6 bases). Germline values: CDR1 MNHNS, CDR2 SASEGT. The CDR3 is made up of 16 amino acids. With 2 bases removed from V and 6 bases from J, the gap between germline ends came to 17 bases. For the CDR3, the DNA is TGTGCCAGCAGTGAATATGGGCCAGGGGCTCGAAACATTCAGTACTTC. Protein: CASSEYGPGARNIQYF.

This sequence joins TRBV5-1 and TRBJ1-6, with 7 nucleotides matching TRBD1. Germline V gene data show CDR1 as SGHRS and CDR2 as YFSETQ. Losses at the gene ends were 4 bases for V and 7 bases for J; bases not matched to a gene: 8. This CDR3 comprises 15 residues. The CDR3 region has the DNA TGCGCCAGCAGCCACCCCGACAGGGAGAATTCACCCCTCCACTTT. Translating gives CASSHPDRENSPLHF.

The chain links TRBV7-2 to TRBJ1-5; 7 bases are shared with TRBD1. V was clipped by 1 base and J by 2 bases; unmatched bases: 8. Germline CDR1 SGHTA, CDR2 FQGNSA. This CDR3 comprises 17 residues. The CDR3 region is CASSLERGDRGNQPQHF. The DNA for the CDR3 is TGTGCCAGCAGCTTAGAGCGTGGTGACAGGGGCAATCAGCCCCAGCATTTT.

CDR3 DNA: TGCGCCAGCAGTGAGCTGACAGGGGGCTCTGGAAACACCATATATTTT. It encodes CASSELTGGSGNTIYF. This chain joins TRBV10-2 and TRBJ1-3; the match to TRBD1 covers 9 bases. The CDR3 loop spans 16 amino acids. V shed 2 bases, J shed 0 bases, and the junction held 2 bases outside the gene matches. CDR1 WSHSY and CDR2 SAAADI come from the germline V gene.

This clone was recorded only once. The genes are TRBV5-6 and TRBJ2-7; D is unresolved. Trimming pared 5 bases from V and 8 bases from J, leaving 17 bases between. Per germline, CDR1 SGHDT and CDR2 YYEEEE. This CDR3 spans 13 amino acids. CDR3 loop: CASSPGGVSKQYF. In nucleotides, the CDR3 is TGTGCCAGCAGTCCTGGTGGTGTGAGTAAGCAGTACTTC.